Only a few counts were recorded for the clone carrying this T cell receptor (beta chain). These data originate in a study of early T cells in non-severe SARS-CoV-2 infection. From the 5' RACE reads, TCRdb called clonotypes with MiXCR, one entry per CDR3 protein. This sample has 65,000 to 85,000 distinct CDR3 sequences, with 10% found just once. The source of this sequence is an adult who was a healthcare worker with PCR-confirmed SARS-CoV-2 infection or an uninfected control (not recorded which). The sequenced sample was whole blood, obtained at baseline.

CDR3 amino acids: CASSLASGSYEQYF. CDR3 in DNA: TGCGCCAGCAGCTTGGCTAGCGGGAGCTACGAGCAGTACTTC. The chain is built from TRBV5-1 and TRBJ2-7, with 10 bases fitting TRBD2. Germline V gene lookup returns CDR1 SGHRS and CDR2 YFSETQ. The length of the CDR3 is 14 residues. J gave up 3 bases and V 0 bases, and 0 bases lay outside the gene matches.